What follows are 18 T cell receptor delta chains derived from one specimen sequenced in a study of γδ T cells in repeated Plasmodium falciparum infection. Bulk repertoires came from Vgamma9/Vdelta2+ or Vdelta2-negative gammadelta T cells flow-sorted from PBMC. TCRdb reanalyzed the multiplex PCR reads using CATT. The sample lists 70,000 to 95,000 delta-chain clones, over 1.3% seen once, with 9% in the top ten. The sequenced sample consisted of gamma-delta T cells from blood. These receptor sequences come from a pool of human donors (malaria-infected and uninfected, not separated).

This clone was seen only a few times. The protein that TCRdb holds for this DNA derives from a much larger clone and differs from the translated DNA at residue 6, which likely indicates a read error; the protein shown here is translated from the DNA. The chain uses TRDV2 and TRDJ3; D is ambiguous. This CDR3 comprises 15 residues. Germline CDR1 is GEAIGNYY and CDR2 is EKD. Trimming took off 3 bases at V and 2 bases at J, with 7 bases between the two ends. CDR3 amino acids: CACDWVTWDTRQMFF. Here the CDR3 DNA reads TGTGCCTGTGACTGGGTGACCTGGGACACCCGACAGATGTTTTTC.

This clone came up a few times. For this DNA, TCRdb reports the protein of a much larger clone, which diverges at residue 18, most likely from a read error; the protein presented here is translated directly from the DNA. The V gene is listed as TRDV2; no J gene was called; the D call TRDD3 from the table was never checked on the DNA. From germline, CDR1 is GEAIGNYY and CDR2 EKD. The CDR3 contains 20 residues. CDR3 bases: TGTGCCTGTGACACCGCGAACAGGGGGATACGCTCCTGGGACACCCGACAGGTGTTTTTC. As protein: CACDTANRGIRSWDTRQVFF.

Concerning this clone: The mismatch at residue 10 between this DNA's translation and the TCRdb protein of a much larger clone likely reflects a read error; the protein shown is translated from the DNA. The chain combines TRDV2 with TRDJ1, with D possibly TRDD3 on 6 matching bases. TCRdb lists no J gene, so it was determined here by aligning the DNA to germline. Trimming took 4 bases from V and 7 from J, leaving 18 bases between them. CDR3 length equals 14 residues. CDR1 is GEAIGNYY and CDR2 is EKD in the germline V gene. CDR3 DNA sequence: TGTGCCTGTGATACAATGGGGGTGGACGGTAAACTCATCTTT. Translated: CACDTMGVDGKLIF.

The table lists this clone with a few counts. This sequence is one base from a far larger clone and is likely a read error. Other DNA sequences in the same sample also yield this CDR3. The chain couples TRDV2 to TRDJ1, with no clear D. Because TCRdb records no J gene, it was assigned here through a match of the DNA to germline. There are 19 residues in the CDR3. Per the germline V gene, CDR1 is GEAIGNYY and CDR2 is EKD. Trimming took 0 bases from V and 2 from J, leaving 24 bases between them. CDR3 nucleotide sequence: TGTGCCTGTGACACCTTATTCGGAGGGACGTCAGAGGGGACCGATAAACTCATCTTT. The encoded protein is CACDTLFGGTSEGTDKLIF.

This clone has ten or more counts. The rearrangement links TRDV2 to TRDJ1; no clear D gene. With 0 bases removed from V and 0 bases from J, the gap between germline ends came to 10 bases. This CDR3 has 15 residues. Germline lookup yields CDR1 GEAIGNYY and CDR2 EKD. CDR3: CACDTLGLYTDKLIF. The CDR3, as DNA: TGTGCCTGTGACACCTTAGGGCTGTACACCGATAAACTCATCTTT.

This clone was recorded a few times. One base separates it from a far larger clone, so it is likely a read error. Other DNA sequences of this sample code for an identical CDR3. The gene calls are TRDV1 and TRDJ1; the match to TRDD3 covers 8 bases. The CDR3 consists of 20 residues. CDR1 is TSWWSYY, CDR2 QGS, per germline. The CDR3 nucleotides are TGTGCTCTCGGGGATACTTATCTCAGGGGGACCCGTCCGTACACCGATAAACTCATCTTT. This codes for CALGDTYLRGTRPYTDKLIF.

A note on this clone: TCRdb lists the protein of a much larger clone for this DNA, which differs at residue 8, so this is likely a read error; the protein given here is translated from the DNA itself. The genes are TRDV2 and TRDJ1, with 8 positions matching TRDD3. As TCRdb names no J gene, one was assigned here on the basis of a DNA match to germline. Germline V gives CDR1 GEAIGNYY, CDR2 EKD. The CDR3 is 20 amino acids. Unmatched junction bases numbered 19, after V lost 1 base and J lost 1 base. CDR3 coding DNA: TGTGCCTGTGACACTTTGACTCCTCCCCGGACTGGGGGGCTCACCGATAAACTCATCTTT. This translates into CACDTLTPPRTGGLTDKLIF.

Worth noting for this clone: The TCRdb protein comes from a much larger clone and disagrees with this DNA's translation at residue 19, likely due to a read error; the protein given here is derived from the DNA. The rearrangement joins TRDV1 to TRDJ1; D could derive from TRDD2 or TRDD3 (5 bases each). TCRdb does not report a J gene; here it was assigned by matching the DNA to germline references. Trimming took off 0 bases at V and 4 bases at J, with 39 bases between the two ends. This CDR3 has 24 amino acids. Per germline, CDR1 TSWWSYY and CDR2 QGS. The CDR3 spells CALGELDKGKKSLSLLTQGDKLIF. DNA for the CDR3: TGTGCTCTTGGGGAACTAGATAAGGGGAAGAAGAGCCTATCCCTTCTCACACAGGGCGATAAACTCATCTTT.

As to this clone: TCRdb pairs this DNA with a much larger clone's protein that differs at residue 9, likely a read error; the protein shown was translated from the DNA. The chain employs TRDV2 and TRDJ1; 8 bases agree with TRDD3. TCRdb gives no J gene; it was assigned here by matching the DNA to germline. CDR1 and CDR2 from the germline V gene are GEAIGNYY and EKD. V dropped 1 base and J dropped 2; count of bases not matched to a gene: 23. The CDR3 spans 21 residues. The chain's CDR3 is CACDTLLGGNRPKWGTDKLIF. Here the CDR3 DNA reads TGTGCCTGTGACACTCTACTGGGGGGCAACCGGCCCAAGTGGGGGACCGATAAACTCATCTTT.

This clone was seen only a few times. Translating this DNA gives a protein that differs at residue 4 from the TCRdb one, which belongs to a much larger clone; a read error is likely, and the protein shown is this translation. Here the CDR3 reads CACGGLGDTRFPWDTRQMFF. The CDR3 DNA sequence: TGTGCCTGTGGCGGACTGGGGGATACGCGTTTCCCCTGGGACACCCGACAGATGTTTTTC. V gene TRDV2 combines with J gene TRDJ3, with 13 bases matching TRDD3. TCRdb does not report a J gene; here it was assigned by matching the DNA to germline references. Looked up from germline, CDR1 is GEAIGNYY and CDR2 is EKD. J was trimmed by 2 bases and V by 5 bases; bases with no gene match: 11. This CDR3 has 20 residues.

This clone has just a few counts. TCRdb's entry gives the protein of a much larger clone, which mismatches this DNA's translation at residue 10, likely from a read error; the protein reported here is translated from the DNA. The chain has TRDV2 and TRDJ1; 8 bases are a match to TRDD3. The J gene is not listed in TCRdb, so it was assigned here from a DNA match to germline. The CDR3 length is 19 residues. V was clipped by 0 bases and J by 2 bases; unmatched bases: 16. The germline CDR1 and CDR2 sequences are GEAIGNYY and EKD. The CDR3 DNA is TGTGCCTGTGACACCGTGCAACTGGGGGGTACGGCGGGGACCGATAAACTCATCTTT. Amino acids: CACDTVQLGGTAGTDKLIF.

About this clone: The translation of this DNA and the TCRdb protein of a much larger clone differ at residue 14, probably owing to a read error; the protein shown here is translated from the DNA. The V gene is TRDV2, the J gene TRDJ1; the D gene is possibly TRDD3 (6 bases). The J gene, absent from TCRdb, was called here by matching the DNA to germline. Per germline, CDR1 GEAIGNYY and CDR2 EKD. The CDR3 sequence is 19 residues long. V was shortened by 0 bases and J by 2 bases, with 24 bases between the two germline ends. As DNA, the CDR3 is TGTGCCTGTGACACCAAAGGCCTGGGGCGCAACCGGGGTACCGATAAACTCATCTTT. Its protein product is CACDTKGLGRNRGTDKLIF.

On this clone itself: TCRdb has a much larger clone's protein, which differs at residue 5 from the translation of this DNA, likely because of a read error; what is shown is the protein translated from the DNA. This chain links TRDV1 with TRDJ1; D unresolved. TCRdb gives no J gene; it was assigned here by matching the DNA to germline. Per the germline V gene, CDR1 is TSWWSYY and CDR2 is QGS. The CDR3 sequence is 14 residues long. V was clipped by 4 bases and J by 1 base, with 10 bases between them. The CDR3 DNA follows: TGTGCTCTTGGGGGACTCCCCCGCACCGATAAACTCATCTTT. Amino acid sequence: CALGGLPRTDKLIF.

For this clone: TCRdb records a much larger clone's protein for this DNA, with a difference at residue 9 that likely arises from a read error; the protein given is the translation of the DNA. The V gene is TRDV1, the J gene TRDJ1; 7 bases match TRDD3. Matching the DNA to germline supplied the J gene, which TCRdb does not give. This CDR3 has 23 residues. Germline trimming cut 0 bases from V and 8 bases from J; bases unmatched to any gene: 33. The germline gives CDR1 TSWWSYY, CDR2 QGS. This CDR3 is CALGELIVPPIKSNFTGDQKLIF. CDR3 sequence (DNA): TGTGCTCTTGGGGAACTAATTGTGCCACCCATAAAGTCAAATTTTACTGGGGACCAGAAACTCATCTTT.

This clone was found a few times. TCRdb records a much larger clone's protein for this DNA, with a difference at residue 4 that likely arises from a read error; the protein given is the translation of the DNA. This sequence joins TRDV2 and TRDJ1, with TRDD3 identical over 12 bases. As TCRdb names no J gene, one was assigned here on the basis of a DNA match to germline. The CDR3 sequence is 17 residues long. Germline loops: CDR1 GEAIGNYY, CDR2 EKD. CDR3 in amino acids: CACVTGYWGIQPDKLIF. In nucleotides, the CDR3 is TGTGCCTGTGTCACCGGCTACTGGGGGATACAACCCGATAAACTCATCTTT.

This clone was counted a few times. TCRdb's listed protein matches a much larger clone and diverges from this DNA's translation at residue 5, likely through a read error; the protein shown comes from the DNA. This chain joins TRDV1 and TRDJ1; 9 bases map to TRDD2. Assignment of the J gene here rests on matching the DNA to germline, because TCRdb gives none. This CDR3 is 21 amino acids long. The germline CDR1 and CDR2 sequences are TSWWSYY and QGS. Unmatched junction bases numbered 31, after V lost 7 bases and J lost 7 bases. The CDR3 spells CALAFTQPSYHQGSELGKLIF. CDR3 sequence (DNA): TGTGCTCTTGCCTTTACGCAGCCTTCCTACCACCAGGGTTCCGAATTAGGTAAACTCATCTTT.

About this clone itself: The likely explanation is a read error, given a far larger clone one base away. Within the sample, other DNA sequences also encode this same CDR3. The chain carries TRAV14/DV4 and TRDJ1, with TRDD3 identical over 10 bases. Germline matching of the DNA provided the J gene here, since TCRdb leaves it blank. CDR1 is TSDPSYG, CDR2 QGSYDQQN, per germline (reference sequence). The junction had 20 bases not matched to a gene; V was cut back by 0 bases and J by 10 bases. This CDR3 contains 19 residues. The CDR3 sequence is CAMREGDSRYWGIPRGLIF. The CDR3 DNA reads as TGTGCAATGAGAGAGGGTGACTCTCGTTACTGGGGGATCCCGCGGGGACTCATCTTT.

This clone was seen a few times. The protein given by TCRdb reflects a much larger clone and differs at residue 2 from this DNA's translation, likely from a read error; the protein shown is the DNA's translation. This sequence joins TRDV1 and TRDJ2, with 9 bases matching TRDD2. Germline V gene lookup returns CDR1 TSWWSYY and CDR2 QGS. The CDR3 is 22 residues long. CDR3 bases: TGTTCTCTTGGGGTCCTTCCTACAAGGCCTTGGGGGTATAATACTTTGACAGCACAACTCTTCTTT. Its translation: CSLGVLPTRPWGYNTLTAQLFF.